A selection of T cell receptor beta chains follows, all from one sample in a study of patients and donors after allogeneic stem cell transplantation. Each CDR3 protein is one row after TCRdb ran MiXCR on the RT-PCR reads. The data show about a million distinct CDR3 sequences, more than 15% seen once. The sample was blood, either unsorted or a sorted T cell fraction (not recorded which). The receptors were gathered from a human donor who was either an allogeneic HSCT recipient or a stem cell or donor lymphocyte infusion donor (not recorded which). It is not recorded whose cells these are; they may come from a transplant donor. CDR3s include the opening cysteine and the closing phenylalanine or tryptophan. D genes are given only for firm matches. A row's size may be missing; if present it is once, few, many or a size class.

>NA|NA|TRBJ2-2|TRBV14
CASSQYSGSNTGELFF
TGTGCCAGCAGCCAGTACTCGGGCTCGAACACCGGGGAGCTGTTTTTT
>NA|NA|TRBJ2-3|TRBV4-2
CASSQDPWGSTDTQYF
TGTGCCAGCAGCCAAGATCCTTGGGGTAGCACAGATACGCAGTATTTT
>few|NA|TRBJ2-7|TRBV5-1
CASSLYGQGNYEQYF
TGCGCCAGCAGCTTGTATGGCCAGGGTAACTACGAGCAGTACTTC
>NA|NA|TRBJ2-2|TRBV2
CASSTMGLLTGELFF
TGTGCCAGCAGTACAATGGGACTTCTCACCGGGGAGCTGTTTTTT
>NA|NA|TRBJ2-7|TRBV10-3
CAISESAAVTYEQYF
TGTGCCATCAGTGAGTCTGCGGCGGTTACCTACGAGCAGTACTTC
>few|NA|TRBJ2-3|TRBV29-1
CSVRQGKGTSTDTQYF
TGCAGCGTTCGACAGGGAAAAGGGACTAGCACAGATACGCAGTATTTT
>NA|NA|TRBJ1-1|TRBV20-1
CSARTGQRNTEAFF
TGCAGTGCTAGAACTGGACAGCGGAACACTGAAGCTTTCTTT
>few|NA|TRBJ1-5|TRBV19
CASSIDLSRVNQPQHF
TGTGCCAGTAGTATAGATCTATCCAGGGTCAATCAGCCCCAGCATTTT
>NA|NA|TRBJ2-7|TRBV20-1
CSANRPFPTYEQYF
TGCAGTGCTAACCGGCCCTTCCCGACCTACGAGCAGTACTTC
>many|NA|TRBJ2-7|TRBV4-3
CASSQDRSLTYEQYF
TGCGCCAGCAGCCAAGATAGGAGCCTGACCTACGAGCAGTACTTC
>once|TRBD2|TRBJ2-1|TRBV25-1
CASSDSSGRVYNEQFF
TGTGCCAGCAGTGATAGTAGCGGGAGGGTATACAATGAGCAGTTCTTC
>NA|NA|TRBJ2-7|TRBV4-1
CASSQATGPYEQYF
TGCGCCAGCAGCCAAGCTACAGGGCCATACGAGCAGTACTTC
>NA|TRBD2|TRBJ2-3|TRBV29-1
CSVAPGGDANTQYF
TGCAGCGTAGCTCCGGGGGGAGATGCAAATACGCAGTATTTT
>NA|NA|TRBJ1-4|TRBV29-1
CSVFAQGNEKLFF
TGCAGCGTTTTCGCTCAGGGCAATGAAAAACTGTTTTTT
>many|NA|TRBJ1-5|TRBV4-3
CASSQDRGRDQPQHF
TGCGCCAGCAGCCAAGATAGGGGACGGGATCAGCCCCAGCATTTT
>NA|NA|TRBJ2-5|TRBV20-1
CSASPAGPPGRETQYF
TGCAGTGCTTCCCCTGCGGGACCCCCGGGGAGAGAGACCCAGTACTTC
>NA|TRBD2|TRBJ2-7|TRBV2
CASTPGGLPYEQYF
TGTGCCAGCACTCCGGGAGGTCTCCCCTACGAGCAGTACTTC
>NA|NA|TRBJ1-5|TRBV30
CAWSPIGRAGNQPQHF
TGTGCCTGGAGTCCCATCGGACGCGCGGGCAATCAGCCCCAGCATTTT
>NA|NA|TRBJ2-1|TRBV12-3/TRBV12-4
CASSLLGQGKRGEQFF
TGTGCCAGCAGTTTACTTGGGCAGGGTAAAAGAGGTGAGCAGTTCTTC
>NA|TRBD1|TRBJ1-3|TRBV3-1
CASSQGTGEDGNTIYF
TGTGCCAGCAGTCAAGGGACAGGGGAGGATGGAAACACCATATATTTT
>NA|NA|TRBJ2-7|TRBV19
CASTDGRVHDF
TGTGCCAGTACAGACGGCAGGGTCCATGACTTC
>many|TRBD2|TRBJ2-3|TRBV20-1
CSASAGVSTDTQYF
TGCAGTGCTAGCGCGGGGGTTAGCACAGATACGCAGTATTTT
>NA|NA|TRBJ2-7|TRBV19
CASSSSPYEQYF
TGTGCCAGTAGTTCATCGCCCTACGAGCAGTACTTC
>few|TRBD1|TRBJ2-5|TRBV20-1
CSARDSGTGGGTQYF
TGCAGTGCTAGAGATTCCGGGACAGGGGGGGGGACCCAGTACTTC
>few|NA|TRBJ1-2|TRBV12-3/TRBV12-4
CASSLARGSPYGYTF
TGTGCCAGCAGTTTAGCGCGGGGAAGTCCTTATGGCTACACCTTC
>few|NA|TRBJ2-1|TRBV20-1
CSARDGGGKYNEQFF
TGCAGTGCTAGAGATGGGGGCGGGAAGTACAATGAGCAGTTCTTC
>NA|TRBD1|TRBJ2-5|TRBV5-1
CASSGGTGAETQYF
TGCGCCAGCAGCGGTGGGACAGGGGCAGAGACCCAGTACTTC
>NA|TRBD2|TRBJ2-7|TRBV20-1
CSAQLPGLAGYEQYF
TGCAGTGCCCAACTTCCGGGACTAGCGGGATACGAGCAGTACTTC